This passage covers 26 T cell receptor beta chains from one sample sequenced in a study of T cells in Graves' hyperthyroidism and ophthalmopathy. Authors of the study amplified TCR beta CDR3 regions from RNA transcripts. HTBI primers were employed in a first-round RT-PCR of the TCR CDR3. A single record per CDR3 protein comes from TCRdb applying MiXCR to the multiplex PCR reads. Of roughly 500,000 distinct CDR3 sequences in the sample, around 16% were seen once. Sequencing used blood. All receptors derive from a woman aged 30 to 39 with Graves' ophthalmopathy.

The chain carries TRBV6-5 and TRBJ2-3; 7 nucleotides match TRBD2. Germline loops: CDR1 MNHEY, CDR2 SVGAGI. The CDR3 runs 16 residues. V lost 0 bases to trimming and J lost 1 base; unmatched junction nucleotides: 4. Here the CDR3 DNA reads TGTGCCAGCAGTTACTCGAAGGGAGGGGGCACAGATACGCAGTATTTT. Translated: CASSYSKGGGTDTQYF.

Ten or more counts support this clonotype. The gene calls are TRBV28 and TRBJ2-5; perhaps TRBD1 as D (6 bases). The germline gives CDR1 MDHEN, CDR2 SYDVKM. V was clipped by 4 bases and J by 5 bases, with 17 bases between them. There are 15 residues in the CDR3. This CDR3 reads CASSWTRGSSETQYF. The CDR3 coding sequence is TGTGCCAGCAGTTGGACGAGGGGGTCCTCGGAGACCCAGTACTTC.

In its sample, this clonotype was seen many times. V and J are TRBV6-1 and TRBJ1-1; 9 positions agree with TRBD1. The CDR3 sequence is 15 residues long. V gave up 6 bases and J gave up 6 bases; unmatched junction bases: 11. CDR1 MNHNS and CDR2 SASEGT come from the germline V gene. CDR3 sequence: CASRRGGQGPAEAFF. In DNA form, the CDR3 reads TGTGCCAGCAGGCGAGGGGGACAGGGTCCCGCTGAAGCTTTCTTT.

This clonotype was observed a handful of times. The CDR3 coding sequence is TGTGCCAGCAGCAGTACCACTAAGGGGGAGGACACTGAAGCTTTCTTT. Residues: CASSSTTKGEDTEAFF. The rearrangement uses TRBV11-1 and TRBJ1-1; D possibly corresponds to TRBD1 (6 bases). This CDR3 comprises 16 residues. CDR1 is SGHAT and CDR2 is FQDESV in the germline V gene (reference sequence). V dropped 5 bases and J dropped 3 bases, with 19 bases sitting between them. Using reference TRBV11-1 and TRBJ1-1 for the parts outside the CDR3, the full variable domain is EAEVAQSPRYKITEKSQAVAFWCDPISGHATLYWYRQILGQGPELLVQFQDESVVDDSQLPKDRFSAERLKGVDSTLKIQPAELGDSAMYLCASSSTTKGEDTEAFFGQGTRLTVV.

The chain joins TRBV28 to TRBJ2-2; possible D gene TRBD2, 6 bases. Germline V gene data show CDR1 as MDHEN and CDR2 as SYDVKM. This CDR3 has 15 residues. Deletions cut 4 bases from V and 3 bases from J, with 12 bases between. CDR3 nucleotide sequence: TGTGCCAGCAGTTACTCGGCGGGATACACCGGGGAGCTGTTTTTT. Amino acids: CASSYSAGYTGELFF.

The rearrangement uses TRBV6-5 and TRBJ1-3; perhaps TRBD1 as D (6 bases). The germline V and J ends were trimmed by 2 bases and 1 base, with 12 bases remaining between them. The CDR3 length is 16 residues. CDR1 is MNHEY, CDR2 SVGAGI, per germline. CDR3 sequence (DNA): TGTGCCAGCAGTTACGACAACGGACAGTCTGGAAACACCATATATTTT. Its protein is CASSYDNGQSGNTIYF.

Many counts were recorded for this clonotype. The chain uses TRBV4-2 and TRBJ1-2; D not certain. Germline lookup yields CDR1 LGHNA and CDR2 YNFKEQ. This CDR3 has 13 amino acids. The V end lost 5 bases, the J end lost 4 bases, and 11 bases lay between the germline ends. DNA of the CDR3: TGTGCCAGCAGCGAAGGACGGACCTATGGCTACACCTTC. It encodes CASSEGRTYGYTF.

The CDR3, as DNA: TGCGCCAGCAGCTTGGTAGGGACCGACGCCTACAATGAGCAGTTCTTC. Protein sequence: CASSLVGTDAYNEQFF. The rearrangement links TRBV5-1 to TRBJ2-1; the D gene could be TRBD1 or TRBD2 (5 bases each). This CDR3 is 16 amino acids long. From germline, CDR1 is SGHRS and CDR2 YFSETQ. V shed 0 bases and J shed 2 bases, with 12 bases lying between them.

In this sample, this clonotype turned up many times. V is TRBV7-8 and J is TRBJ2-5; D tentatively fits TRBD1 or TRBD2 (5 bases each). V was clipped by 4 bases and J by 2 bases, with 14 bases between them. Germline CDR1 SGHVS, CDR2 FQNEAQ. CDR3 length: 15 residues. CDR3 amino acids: CASSSPGRKQETQYF. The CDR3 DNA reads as TGTGCCAGCAGCTCCCCGGGACGGAAGCAAGAGACCCAGTACTTC.

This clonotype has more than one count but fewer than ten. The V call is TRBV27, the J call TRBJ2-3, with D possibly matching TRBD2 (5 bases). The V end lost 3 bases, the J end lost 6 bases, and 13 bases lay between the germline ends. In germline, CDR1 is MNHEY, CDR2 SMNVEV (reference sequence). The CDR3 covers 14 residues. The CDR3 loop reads CASSFLGEGDTQYF. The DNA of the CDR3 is TGTGCCAGCAGTTTTCTCGGGGAAGGGGATACGCAGTATTTT.

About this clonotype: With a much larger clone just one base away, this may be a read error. As DNA, the CDR3 is TGTTCCAGCAACCTACGGACAGCGAACACCGGGGAGCTGTTTTTT. Translation gives CSSNLRTANTGELFF. The J gene is TRBJ2-2, the V gene TRBV2; a weak D match, TRBD1 (6 bases). Germline CDR1 SNHLY, CDR2 FYNNEI. The CDR3 sequence is 15 residues long.

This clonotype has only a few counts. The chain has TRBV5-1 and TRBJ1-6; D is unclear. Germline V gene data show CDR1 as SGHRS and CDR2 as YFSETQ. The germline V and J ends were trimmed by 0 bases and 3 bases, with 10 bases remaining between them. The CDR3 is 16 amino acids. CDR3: CASSLAGLRYNSPLHF. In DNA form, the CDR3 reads TGCGCCAGCAGCTTGGCCGGACTCCGCTATAATTCACCCCTCCACTTT.

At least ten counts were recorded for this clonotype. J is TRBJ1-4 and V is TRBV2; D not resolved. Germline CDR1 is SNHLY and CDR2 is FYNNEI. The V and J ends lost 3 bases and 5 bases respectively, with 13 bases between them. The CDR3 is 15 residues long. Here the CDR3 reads CASSEMWKGNEKLFF. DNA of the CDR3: TGTGCCAGCAGTGAGATGTGGAAAGGGAATGAAAAACTGTTTTTT.

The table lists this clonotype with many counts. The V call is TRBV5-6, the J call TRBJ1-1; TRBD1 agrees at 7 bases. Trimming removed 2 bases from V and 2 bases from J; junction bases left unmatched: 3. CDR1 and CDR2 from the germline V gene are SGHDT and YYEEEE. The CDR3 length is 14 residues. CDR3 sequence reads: CASSFGDSNTEAFF. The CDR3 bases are TGTGCCAGCAGCTTCGGGGACAGCAACACTGAAGCTTTCTTT.

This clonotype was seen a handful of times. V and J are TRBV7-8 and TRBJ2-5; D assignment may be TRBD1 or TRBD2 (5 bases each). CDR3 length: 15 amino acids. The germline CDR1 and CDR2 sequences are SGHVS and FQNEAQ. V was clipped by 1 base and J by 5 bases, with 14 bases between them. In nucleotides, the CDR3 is TGTGCCAGCAGCTTAGAGGAGCAGGGAGTTGAGACCCAGTACTTC. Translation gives CASSLEEQGVETQYF.

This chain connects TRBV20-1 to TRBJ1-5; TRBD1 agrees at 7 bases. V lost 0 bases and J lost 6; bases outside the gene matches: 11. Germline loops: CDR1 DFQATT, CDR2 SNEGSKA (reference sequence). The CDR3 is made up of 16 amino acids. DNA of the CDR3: TGCAGTGCTAGAGATCAGGGGCCACAGGGGAGTCAGCCCCAGCATTTT. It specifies CSARDQGPQGSQPQHF.

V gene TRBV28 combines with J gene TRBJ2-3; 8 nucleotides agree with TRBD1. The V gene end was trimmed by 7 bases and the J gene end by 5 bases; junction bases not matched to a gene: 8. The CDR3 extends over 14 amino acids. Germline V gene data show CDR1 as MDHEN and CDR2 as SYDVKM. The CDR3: CASTTGQGKDTQYF. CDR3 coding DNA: TGTGCCAGCACCACTGGACAGGGCAAAGATACGCAGTATTTT.

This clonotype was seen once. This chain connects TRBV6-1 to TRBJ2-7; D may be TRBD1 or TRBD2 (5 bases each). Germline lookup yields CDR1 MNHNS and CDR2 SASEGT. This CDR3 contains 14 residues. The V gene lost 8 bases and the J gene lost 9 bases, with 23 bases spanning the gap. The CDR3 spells CASSRDGLGLGQYF. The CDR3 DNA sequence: TGTGCCAGCTCTAGGGACGGACTGGGTCTCGGGCAGTACTTC.

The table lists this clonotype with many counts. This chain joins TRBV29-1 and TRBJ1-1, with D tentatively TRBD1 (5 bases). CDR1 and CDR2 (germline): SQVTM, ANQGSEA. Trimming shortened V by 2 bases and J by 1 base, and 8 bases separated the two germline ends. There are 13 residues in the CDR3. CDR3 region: CSVERQTNTEAFF. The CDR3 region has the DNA TGCAGCGTTGAACGACAGACGAACACTGAAGCTTTCTTT.

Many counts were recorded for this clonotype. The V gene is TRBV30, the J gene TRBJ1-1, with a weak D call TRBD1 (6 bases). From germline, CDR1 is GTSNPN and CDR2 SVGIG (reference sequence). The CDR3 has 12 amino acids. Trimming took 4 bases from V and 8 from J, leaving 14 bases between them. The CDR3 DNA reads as TGTGCCTGGAAATTCCGGACAGCAGAAGCTTTCTTT. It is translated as CAWKFRTAEAFF.

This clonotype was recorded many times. CDR3 DNA: TGTGCCAGCAGTCTCCCGACTAGTGTCAATGAGCAGTTCTTC. Translated: CASSLPTSVNEQFF. J is TRBJ2-1 and V is TRBV12-3 or TRBV12-4; D is possibly TRBD2 (6 bases). Trimming shortened V by 5 bases and J by 6 bases, and 14 bases separated the two germline ends. The CDR3 loop spans 14 amino acids.

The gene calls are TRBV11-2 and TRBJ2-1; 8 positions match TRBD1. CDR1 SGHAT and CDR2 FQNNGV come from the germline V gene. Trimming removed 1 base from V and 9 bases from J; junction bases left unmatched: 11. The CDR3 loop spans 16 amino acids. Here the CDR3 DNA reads TGTGCCAGCAGCTTAGGGACGGGACAGGTTGGTGGTGAGCAGTTCTTC. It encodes CASSLGTGQVGGEQFF.

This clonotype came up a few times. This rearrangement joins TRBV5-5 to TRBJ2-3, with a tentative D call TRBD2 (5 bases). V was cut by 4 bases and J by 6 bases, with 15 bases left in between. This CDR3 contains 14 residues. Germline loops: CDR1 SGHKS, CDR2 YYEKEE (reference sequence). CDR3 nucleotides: TGTGCCAGCAGCCTAGACAAACTAGGGGATACGCAGTATTTT. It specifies CASSLDKLGDTQYF.

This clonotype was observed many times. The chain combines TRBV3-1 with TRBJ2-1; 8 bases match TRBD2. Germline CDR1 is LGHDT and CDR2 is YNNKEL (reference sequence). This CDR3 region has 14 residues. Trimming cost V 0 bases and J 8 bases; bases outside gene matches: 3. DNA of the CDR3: TGTGCCAGCAGCCAAGATGTCGGGAGGGATGAGCAGTTCTTC. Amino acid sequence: CASSQDVGRDEQFF.

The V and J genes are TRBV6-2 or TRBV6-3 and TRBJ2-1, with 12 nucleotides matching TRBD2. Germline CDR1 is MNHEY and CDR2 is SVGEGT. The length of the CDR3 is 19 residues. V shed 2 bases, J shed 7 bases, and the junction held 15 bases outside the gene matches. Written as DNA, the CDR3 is TGTGCCAGCAGTTACCCATTCGGGGCTAGCGGGAGGGCGGGGAATGAGCAGTTCTTC. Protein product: CASSYPFGASGRAGNEQFF.

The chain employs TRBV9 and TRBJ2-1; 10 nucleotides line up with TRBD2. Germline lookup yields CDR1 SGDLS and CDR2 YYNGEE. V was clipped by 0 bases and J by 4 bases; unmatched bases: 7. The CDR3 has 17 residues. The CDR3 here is CASSVVASGRGYNEQFF. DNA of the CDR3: TGTGCCAGCAGCGTAGTGGCTAGCGGGAGAGGGTACAATGAGCAGTTCTTC.